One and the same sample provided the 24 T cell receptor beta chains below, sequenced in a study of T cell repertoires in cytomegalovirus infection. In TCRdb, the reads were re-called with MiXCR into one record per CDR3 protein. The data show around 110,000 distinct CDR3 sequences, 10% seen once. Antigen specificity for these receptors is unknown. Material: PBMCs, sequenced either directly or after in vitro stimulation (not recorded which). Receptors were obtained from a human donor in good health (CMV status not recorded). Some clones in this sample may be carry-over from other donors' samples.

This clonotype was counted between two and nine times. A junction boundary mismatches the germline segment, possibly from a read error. CDR3 sequence reads: CASSSYYEQFF. The CDR3 nucleotides are TGTGCCAGCAGTTCCTACTATGAGCAGTTCTTC. The J gene is TRBJ2-1, the V gene TRBV27; no reliable D call. The CDR3 sequence is 11 residues long. Germline CDR1 is MNHEY and CDR2 is SMNVEV (reference sequence).

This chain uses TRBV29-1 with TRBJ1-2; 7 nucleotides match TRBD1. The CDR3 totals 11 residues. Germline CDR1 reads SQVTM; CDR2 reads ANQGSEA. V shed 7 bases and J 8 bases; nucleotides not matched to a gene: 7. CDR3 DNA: TGCAGCGCCCAGGGGGGGGGCGGCTACACCTTC. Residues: CSAQGGGGYTF.

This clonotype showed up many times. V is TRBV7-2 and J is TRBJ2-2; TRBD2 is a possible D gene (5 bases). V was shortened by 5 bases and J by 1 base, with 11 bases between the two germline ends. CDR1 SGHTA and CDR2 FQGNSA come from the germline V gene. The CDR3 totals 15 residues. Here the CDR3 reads CASSPDWGNTGELFF. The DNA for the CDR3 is TGTGCCAGCAGCCCGGACTGGGGGAACACCGGGGAGCTGTTTTTT.

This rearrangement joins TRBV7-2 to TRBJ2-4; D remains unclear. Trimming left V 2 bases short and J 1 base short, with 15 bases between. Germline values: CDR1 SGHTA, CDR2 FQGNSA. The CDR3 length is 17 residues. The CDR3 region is CASSLSAGRTAKNIQYF. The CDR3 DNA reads TGTGCCAGCAGCTTATCCGCCGGACGAACGGCCAAAAACATTCAGTACTTC.

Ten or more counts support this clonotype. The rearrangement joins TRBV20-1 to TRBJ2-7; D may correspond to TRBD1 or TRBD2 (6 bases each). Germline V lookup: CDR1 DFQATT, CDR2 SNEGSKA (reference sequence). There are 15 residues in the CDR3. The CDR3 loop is CSVPLGGTHSYEQYF. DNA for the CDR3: TGCTCAGTGCCTCTCGGCGGGACACACTCCTACGAGCAGTACTTC.

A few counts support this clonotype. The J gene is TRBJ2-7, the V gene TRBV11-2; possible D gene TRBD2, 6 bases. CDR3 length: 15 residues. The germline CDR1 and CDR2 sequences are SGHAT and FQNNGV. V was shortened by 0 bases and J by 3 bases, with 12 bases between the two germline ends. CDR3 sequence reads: CASSLDLTGDYEQYF. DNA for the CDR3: TGTGCCAGCAGCTTAGATCTAACGGGGGACTACGAGCAGTACTTC.

This CDR3 is CASRDRAIETQYF. DNA of the CDR3: TGTGCCAGCAGGGACAGGGCGATAGAGACCCAGTACTTC. The genes are TRBV6-6 and TRBJ2-5; TRBD1 matches 8 bases. CDR1 is MNHNY, CDR2 SVGAGI, per germline (reference sequence). The CDR3 runs 13 residues. V gave up 6 bases and J gave up 4 bases; unmatched junction bases: 4.

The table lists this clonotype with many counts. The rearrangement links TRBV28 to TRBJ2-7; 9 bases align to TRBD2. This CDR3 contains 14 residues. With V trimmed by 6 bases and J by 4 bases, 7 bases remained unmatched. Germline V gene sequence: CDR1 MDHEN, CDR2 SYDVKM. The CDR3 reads CASSPTSGWYEQYF. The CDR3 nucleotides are TGTGCCAGCAGCCCAACTAGCGGGTGGTACGAGCAGTACTTC.

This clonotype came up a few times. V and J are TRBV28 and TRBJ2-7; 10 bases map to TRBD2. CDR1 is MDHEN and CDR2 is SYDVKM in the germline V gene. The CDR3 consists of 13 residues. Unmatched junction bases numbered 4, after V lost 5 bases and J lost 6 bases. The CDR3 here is CASSPSGRGEQYV. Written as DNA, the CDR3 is TGTGCCAGCAGTCCTAGCGGGAGAGGCGAGCAGTACGTC.

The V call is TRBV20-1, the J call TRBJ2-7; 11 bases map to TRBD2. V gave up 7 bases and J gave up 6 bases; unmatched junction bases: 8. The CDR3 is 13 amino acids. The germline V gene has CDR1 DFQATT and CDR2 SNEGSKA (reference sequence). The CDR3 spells CSEVSGRATEQYF. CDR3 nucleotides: TGCAGTGAGGTTAGCGGGAGGGCCACCGAGCAGTACTTC.

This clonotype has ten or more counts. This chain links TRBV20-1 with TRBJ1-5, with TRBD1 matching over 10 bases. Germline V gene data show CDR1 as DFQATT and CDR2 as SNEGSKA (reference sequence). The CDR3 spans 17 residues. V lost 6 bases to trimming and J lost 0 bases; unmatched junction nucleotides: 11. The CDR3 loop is CSARDRGEVYSNQPQHF. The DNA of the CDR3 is TGCAGTGCAAGGGACAGGGGTGAAGTATATAGCAATCAGCCCCAGCATTTT.

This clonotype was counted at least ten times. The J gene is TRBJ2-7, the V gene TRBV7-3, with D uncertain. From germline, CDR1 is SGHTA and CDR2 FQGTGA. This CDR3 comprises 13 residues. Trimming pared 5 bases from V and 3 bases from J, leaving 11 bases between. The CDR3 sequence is CASSPGSNYEQYF. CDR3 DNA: TGTGCCAGCAGCCCCGGGTCCAACTACGAGCAGTACTTC.

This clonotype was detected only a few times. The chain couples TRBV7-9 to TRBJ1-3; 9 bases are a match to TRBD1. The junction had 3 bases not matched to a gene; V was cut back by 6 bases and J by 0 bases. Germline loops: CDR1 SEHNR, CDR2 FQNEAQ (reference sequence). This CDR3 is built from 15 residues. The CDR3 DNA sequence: TGTGCCAGCAGACCGACAGGGGGCTCTGGAAACACCATATATTTT. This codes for CASRPTGGSGNTIYF.

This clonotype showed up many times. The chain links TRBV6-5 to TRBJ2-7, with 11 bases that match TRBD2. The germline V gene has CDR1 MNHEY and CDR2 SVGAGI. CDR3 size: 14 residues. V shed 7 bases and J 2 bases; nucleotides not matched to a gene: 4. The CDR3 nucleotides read TGTGCCAGCACCCCACTAGCGGGAGCCTACGAGCAGTACTTC. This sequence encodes CASTPLAGAYEQYF.

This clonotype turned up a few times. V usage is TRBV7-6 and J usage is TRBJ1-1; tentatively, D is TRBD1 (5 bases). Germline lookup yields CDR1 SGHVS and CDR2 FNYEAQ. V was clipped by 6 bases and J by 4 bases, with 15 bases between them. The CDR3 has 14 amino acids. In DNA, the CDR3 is TGTGCCAGCAGTTACAGGAGTTCGGGCACTGAAGCTTTCTTT. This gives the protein CASSYRSSGTEAFF.

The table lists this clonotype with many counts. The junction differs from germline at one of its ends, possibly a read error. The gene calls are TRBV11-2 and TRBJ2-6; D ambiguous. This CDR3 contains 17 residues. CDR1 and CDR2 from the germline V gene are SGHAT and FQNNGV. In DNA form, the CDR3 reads TGTGCCAGCAGTTTAGATTCGTCGGCTTTTGGGGCCAACGTCCTGACTTTC. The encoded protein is CASSLDSSAFGANVLTF. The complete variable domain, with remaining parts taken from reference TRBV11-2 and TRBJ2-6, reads EAGVAQSPRYKIIEKRQSVAFWCNPISGHATLYWYQQILGQGPKLLIQFQNNGVVDDSQLPKDRFSAERLKGVDSTLKIQPAKLEDSAVYLCASSLDSSAFGANVLTFGAGSRLTVL.

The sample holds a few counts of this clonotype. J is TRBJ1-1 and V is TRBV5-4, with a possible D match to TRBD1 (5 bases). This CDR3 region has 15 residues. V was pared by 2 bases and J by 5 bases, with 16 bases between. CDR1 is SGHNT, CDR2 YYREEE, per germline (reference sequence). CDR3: CASSFGGRLGTEAFF. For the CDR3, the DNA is TGTGCCAGCAGCTTTGGGGGGAGGTTGGGGACTGAAGCTTTCTTT.

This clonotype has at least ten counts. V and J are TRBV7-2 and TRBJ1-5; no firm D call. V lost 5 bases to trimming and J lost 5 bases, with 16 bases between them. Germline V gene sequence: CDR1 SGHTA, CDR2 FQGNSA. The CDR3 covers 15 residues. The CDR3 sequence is CASSANSLTYQPQHF. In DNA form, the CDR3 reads TGTGCCAGCAGCGCCAATTCCCTTACCTATCAGCCCCAGCATTTT.

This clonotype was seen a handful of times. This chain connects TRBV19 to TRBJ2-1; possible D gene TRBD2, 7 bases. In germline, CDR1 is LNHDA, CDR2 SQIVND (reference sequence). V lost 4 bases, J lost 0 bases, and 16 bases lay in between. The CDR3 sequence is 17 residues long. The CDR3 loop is CASSKVGGGSSYNEQFF. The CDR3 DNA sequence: TGTGCCAGTAGTAAGGTTGGCGGGGGCAGCTCCTACAATGAGCAGTTCTTC. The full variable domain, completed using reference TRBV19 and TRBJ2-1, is DGGITQSPKYLFRKEGQNVTLSCEQNLNHDAMYWYRQDPGQGLRLIYYSQIVNDFQKGDIAEGYSVSREKKESFPLTVTSAQKNPTAFYLCASSKVGGGSSYNEQFFGPGTRLTVL.

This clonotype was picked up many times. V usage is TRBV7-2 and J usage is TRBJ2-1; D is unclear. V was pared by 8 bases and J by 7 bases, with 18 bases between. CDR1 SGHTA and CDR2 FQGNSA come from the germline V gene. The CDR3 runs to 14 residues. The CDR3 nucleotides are TGTGCCAGCGAAAAGTTCCGGGCTCAAAATGAGCAGTTCTTC. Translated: CASEKFRAQNEQFF.

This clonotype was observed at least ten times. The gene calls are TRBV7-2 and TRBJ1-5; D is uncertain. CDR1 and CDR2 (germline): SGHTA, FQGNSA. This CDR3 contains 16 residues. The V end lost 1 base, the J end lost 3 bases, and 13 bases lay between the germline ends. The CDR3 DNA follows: TGTGCCAGCAGCTTAGTCGGCCTGGTTAACAATCAGCCCCAGCATTTT. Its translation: CASSLVGLVNNQPQHF.

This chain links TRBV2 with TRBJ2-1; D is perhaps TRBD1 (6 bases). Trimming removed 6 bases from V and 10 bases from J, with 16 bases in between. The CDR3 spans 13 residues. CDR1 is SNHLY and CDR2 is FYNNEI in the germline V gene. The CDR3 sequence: CASSPEWGQEQFF. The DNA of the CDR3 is TGTGCCAGCAGCCCCGAGTGGGGACAAGAGCAGTTCTTC. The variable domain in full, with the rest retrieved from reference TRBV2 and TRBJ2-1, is EPEVTQTPSHQVTQMGQEVILRCVPISNHLYFYWYRQILGQKVEFLVSFYNNEISEKSEIFDDQFSVERPDGSNFTLKIRSTKLEDSAMYFCASSPEWGQEQFFGPGTRLTVL.

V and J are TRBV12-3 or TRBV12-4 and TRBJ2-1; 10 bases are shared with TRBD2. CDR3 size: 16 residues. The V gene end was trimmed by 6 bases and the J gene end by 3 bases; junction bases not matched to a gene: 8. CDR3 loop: CASRRTTSGHYNEQFF. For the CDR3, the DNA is TGTGCCAGCAGACGAACGACTAGCGGGCACTACAATGAGCAGTTCTTC.

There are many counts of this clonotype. CDR3 in DNA: TGTGCCAGCAGCTTAGGGGCTAGCGACTCCTACGAGCAGTACTTC. It yields the protein CASSLGASDSYEQYF. The V call is TRBV7-2, the J call TRBJ2-7; tentative D call: TRBD2 (6 bases). Germline-derived CDR1 and CDR2 are SGHTA and FQGNSA. The V end was cut by 1 base, the J end by 0 bases, with 10 bases between. This CDR3 is 15 amino acids long.